This paragraph reports one TCR beta chain. This clonotype came up a few times. The antigen it recognizes is unknown. Base qualities are not recorded, but no much larger clone differs from it by a single base. The data belong to a study of T cell repertoires in cytomegalovirus infection (dated by TCRdb to the late 2010s). Describing the broader study: Peptide stimulations targeted recently identified HLA-C-restricted CMV epitopes, whose presentation resists viral immunomodulation, together with well-studied HLA-B-restricted epitopes. Because public TCR beta signatures pointed to carriage of CMV infection together with the matching HLA type, the HLA type of each donor mattered for the analysis.

TCRdb names Illumina HiSeq 1500 as the instrument used. In TCRdb, the public reads were trimmed at Q25 with fastp and aligned with MiXCR, with productive beta chains retained. One record per CDR3 amino acid sequence lists the most common genes and DNA. This sample holds about 220,000 distinct CDR3 sequences; about 39% were observed only once. Of the sample, around 60% is held by the ten largest clones. The full study reports these points: The ex vivo response was dominated by HLA-C-restricted CMV-specific TCR beta clonotypes, which also provided the single most frequent clonotype in two of eight donors. Carriers of CMV infection plus the relevant HLA type were discriminated by the cumulative frequency of public TCR beta family members in the study cohort and in an independent roughly 400-donor cohort.

In light of the paper, this sample's treatment or condition label describes: in vitro stimulation with specific CMV peptide epitopes to enrich CMV-specific T cells. The CDR3 measures 14 amino acids from cysteine to phenylalanine. Only the CDR3 part of the read is kept: 42 bases, read in frame from the first base. Compared with germline, V lacks 7 bases and J lacks 2 bases; bases without a gene match: 2. CDR1 and CDR2 are read off the germline V gene as LGHNT and FRNRAP. This receptor was identified in a human donor in good health (CMV status not recorded). Some clones in this sample may be carry-over from other donors' samples. The sample here was CD8+ T cells from cultured PBMCs, taken from culture after CMV antigen stimulation. The sequence links TRBV12-5 to TRBJ1-6, and TRBD1 matches 7 of the central bases. The CDR3 region: CASARGAYNSPLHF. The nucleotide sequence is TGTGCTAGTGCCAGGGGGGCCTATAATTCACCCCTCCACTTT.